This T cell receptor beta chain was sequenced during a study of blood T cell repertoires in COVID-19 (dated by TCRdb to about 2020). Looking at the study overall: The collaborator samples originated in the United States, Italy and Spain and spanned the acute and convalescent phases of COVID-19. The prospective study material was composed of cDNA or gDNA derived from T cells, B-cell-depleted T cells, or PBMCs. Where available, HLA class I and class II types were taken from metadata supplied by the sample provider and were not determined by assay-based typing. Deeply sampled blood TCRbeta repertoires from subjects exposed to, actively infected with, or recovered from COVID-19 were included in the dataset. Nearly every sample came with metadata listing a de-identified subject ID, COVID-19 status, age in years and sex. The repertoires were released in a freely available public database meant as a resource for research on the immune response to SARS-CoV-2. The samples were drawn from the first 160 participants of the ongoing ImmuneRACE study and from roughly 1,300 subjects provided by 6 global collaborators.

Participants in the prospective study were aged roughly 18 to 90 years, lived in more than 20 United States geographic areas, and enrolled through a virtual design. In the prospective study, participants were assigned to cohorts based on the clinical history participants reported in a screening survey and a study questionnaire. ImmuneRACE Cohort 3 recovered participants were defined by two consecutive negative NP/OP PCR tests, healthcare professional clearance, or symptom resolution. Mobile phlebotomists in the prospective study collected whole blood, serum and a nasopharyngeal or oropharyngeal swab from every participant. Participants in the prospective study had the option to provide additional blood draws and questionnaires over an approximately 2-month period. Blood samples from the prospective study were shipped frozen or at room temperature prior to DNA extraction. The full study reports these points: Clinical and demographic metadata were provided uncurated, with the amount varying by source and participant.

As for this clone: Its antigen specificity is not known. Per-base qualities were not stored, and no clone one base away is much larger.

From the cysteine up to the phenylalanine, the CDR3 has a length of 16 residues. CDR3 DNA is the only sequence kept; it has 48 bases, read in frame from the first base. At the junction V is shortened by 5 bases and J by 5 bases; bases outside the gene matches: 15. The germline V gene provides CDR1 SGHVS and CDR2 FQNEAQ. The immunoSEQ Assay, a bias-controlled multiplex PCR, was used to amplify TCRbeta CDR3 regions from genomic DNA. Processing in the source paper ran as follows. The number of nucleated cells in each sample was estimated by amplification of reference gene primers within the assay. To quantify the absolute abundance of each unique TCRbeta CDR3 rearrangement, sequence reads were collapsed and filtered. Productive Simpson clonality was computed per sample as the square root of Simpson's diversity index over productive rearrangements. TCRdb carries this immuneACCESS record with in-frame sequences only. Its versions omit some clonotypes, under half of them owing to an unresolved V gene in the studies checked, with the rest unexplained. That table is the source of V, J and clone size, and D and trimming were worked out from the DNA. Within this sample are a few hundred thousand clones, with approximately 90% of them counted one time only. Around 1.1% of the sample is in the top ten clones.

The V and J genes are TRBV7-8 and TRBJ2-7; 7 junctional bases match TRBD2. The sequencing input was PBMCs or T cells enriched from blood (not recorded which). This receptor was obtained from a man aged 25-40 years who had recovered from COVID-19. The DNA reads TGTGCCAGCAGCGAGCGATGGGAGCGGGGTGAGGACGAGCAGTACTTC. Translation gives CASSERWERGEDEQYF.